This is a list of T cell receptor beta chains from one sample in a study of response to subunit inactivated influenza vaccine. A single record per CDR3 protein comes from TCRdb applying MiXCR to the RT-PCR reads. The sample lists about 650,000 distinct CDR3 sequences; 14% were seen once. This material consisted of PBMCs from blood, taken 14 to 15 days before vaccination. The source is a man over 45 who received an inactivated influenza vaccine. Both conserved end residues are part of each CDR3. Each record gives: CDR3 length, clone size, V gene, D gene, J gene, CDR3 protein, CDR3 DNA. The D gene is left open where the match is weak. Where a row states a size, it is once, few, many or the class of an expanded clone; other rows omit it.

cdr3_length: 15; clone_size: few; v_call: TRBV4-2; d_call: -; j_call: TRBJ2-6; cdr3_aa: CASSQGGFGANVLTF; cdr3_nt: TGTGCCAGCAGCCAAGGCGGCTTTGGGGCCAACGTCCTGACTTTC
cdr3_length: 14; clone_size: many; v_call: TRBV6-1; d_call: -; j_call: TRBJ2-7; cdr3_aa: CASSPASSSYEQYF; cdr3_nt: TGTGCCAGCAGTCCGGCTAGCAGCTCCTACGAGCAGTACTTC
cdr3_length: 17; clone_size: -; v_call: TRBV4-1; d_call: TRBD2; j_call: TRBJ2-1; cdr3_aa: CASSQRTSGTTGNEQFF; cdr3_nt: TGCGCCAGCAGCCAAAGAACTAGCGGGACGACGGGTAATGAGCAGTTCTTC
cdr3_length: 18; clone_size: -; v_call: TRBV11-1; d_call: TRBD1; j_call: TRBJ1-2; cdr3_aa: CASSLVGDSLRLNYGYTF; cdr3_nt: TGTGCCAGCAGCTTAGTGGGGGACAGCCTCCGTTTAAACTATGGCTACACCTTC
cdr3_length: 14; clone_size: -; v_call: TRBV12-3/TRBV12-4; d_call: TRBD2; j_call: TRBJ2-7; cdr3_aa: CASSLGEGQGGQYF; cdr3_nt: TGTGCCAGCAGCCTAGGGGAGGGCCAGGGAGGGCAGTACTTC
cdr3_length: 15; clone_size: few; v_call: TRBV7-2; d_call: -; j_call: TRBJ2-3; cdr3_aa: CASSPERQYTDTQYF; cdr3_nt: TGTGCCAGCAGCCCAGAGCGGCAATACACAGATACGCAGTATTTT
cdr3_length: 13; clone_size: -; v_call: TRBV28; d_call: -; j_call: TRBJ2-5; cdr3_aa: CASRVPGRETQYF; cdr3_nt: TGTGCCAGTCGGGTCCCCGGACGGGAGACCCAGTACTTC
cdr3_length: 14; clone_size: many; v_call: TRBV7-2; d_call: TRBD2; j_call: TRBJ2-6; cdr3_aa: CASSRGGGANVLTF; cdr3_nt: TGTGCCAGCAGCCGGGGGGGAGGGGCCAACGTCCTGACTTTC
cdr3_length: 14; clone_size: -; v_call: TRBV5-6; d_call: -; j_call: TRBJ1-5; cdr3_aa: CASSLRWSNQPQHF; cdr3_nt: TGTGCCAGCAGCCTTCGATGGAGCAATCAGCCCCAGCATTTT
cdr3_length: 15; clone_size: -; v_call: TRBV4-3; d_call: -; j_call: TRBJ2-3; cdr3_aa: CASRRTVASTDTQYF; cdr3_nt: TGCGCCAGCAGAAGAACAGTCGCTAGCACAGATACGCAGTATTTT
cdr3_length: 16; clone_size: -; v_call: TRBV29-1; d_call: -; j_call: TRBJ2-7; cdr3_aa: CSVEDDVRGGSYEQYF; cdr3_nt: TGCAGCGTTGAAGATGACGTCCGGGGCGGATCCTACGAGCAGTACTTC
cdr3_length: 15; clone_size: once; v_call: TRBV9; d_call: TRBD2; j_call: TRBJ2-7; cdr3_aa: CASSLGGEGYYEQYF; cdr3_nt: TGTGCCAGCAGCCTGGGGGGGGAGGGGTACTACGAGCAGTACTTC
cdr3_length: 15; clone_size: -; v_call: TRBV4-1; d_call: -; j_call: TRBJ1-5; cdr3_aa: CASSLGRFDNQPQHF; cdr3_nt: TGCGCCAGCAGCCTAGGGCGGTTTGACAATCAGCCCCAGCATTTT
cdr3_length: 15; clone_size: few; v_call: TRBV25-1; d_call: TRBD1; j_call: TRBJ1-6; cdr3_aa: CASTRGGRGQSPLHF; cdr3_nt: TGTGCCAGCACCCGAGGGGGCAGGGGGCAATCACCCCTCCACTTT
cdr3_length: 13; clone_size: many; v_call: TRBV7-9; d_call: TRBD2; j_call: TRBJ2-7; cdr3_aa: CASSLTSGYEQYF; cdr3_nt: TGTGCCAGCAGCTTAACTAGCGGCTACGAGCAGTACTTC
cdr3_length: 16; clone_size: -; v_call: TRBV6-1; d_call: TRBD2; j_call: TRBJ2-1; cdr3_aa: CASKDPGGAGDNEQFF; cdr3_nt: TGTGCCAGCAAGGATCCCGGGGGGGCCGGGGACAATGAGCAGTTCTTC
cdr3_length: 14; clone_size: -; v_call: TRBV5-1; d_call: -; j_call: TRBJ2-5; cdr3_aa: CASSPVSVPETQYF; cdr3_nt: TGCGCCAGCAGCCCTGTCTCTGTCCCGGAGACCCAGTACTTC
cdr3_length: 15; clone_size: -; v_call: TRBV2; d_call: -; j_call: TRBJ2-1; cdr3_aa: CASSEQGGIYNEQFF; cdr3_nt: TGTGCCAGCAGTGAACAGGGCGGGATATACAATGAGCAGTTCTTC
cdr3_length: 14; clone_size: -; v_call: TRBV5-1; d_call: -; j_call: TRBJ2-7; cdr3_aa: CASSPDSPNYEQYF; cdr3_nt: TGCGCCAGCAGCCCGGACTCTCCTAACTACGAGCAGTACTTC
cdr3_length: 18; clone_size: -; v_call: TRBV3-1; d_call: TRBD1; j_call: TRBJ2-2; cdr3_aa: CASSQSDRGKANTGELFF; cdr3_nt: TGTGCCAGCAGCCAGTCGGACAGGGGAAAGGCGAACACCGGGGAGCTGTTTTTT
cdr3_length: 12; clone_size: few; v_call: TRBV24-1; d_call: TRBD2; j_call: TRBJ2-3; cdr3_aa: CATAGGSDTQYF; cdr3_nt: TGTGCCACGGCGGGGGGTTCCGATACGCAGTATTTT
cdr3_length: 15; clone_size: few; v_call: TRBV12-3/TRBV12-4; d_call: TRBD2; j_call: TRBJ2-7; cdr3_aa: CASSIGTSSRYEQYF; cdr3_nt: TGTGCCAGCAGCATAGGGACTAGCAGTAGGTACGAGCAGTACTTC
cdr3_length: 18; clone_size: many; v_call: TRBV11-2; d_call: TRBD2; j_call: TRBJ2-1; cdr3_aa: CASSLYSGGGGGRYEQFF; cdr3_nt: TGTGCCAGCAGCTTATATTCAGGCGGGGGGGGCGGTCGCTATGAGCAGTTCTTC
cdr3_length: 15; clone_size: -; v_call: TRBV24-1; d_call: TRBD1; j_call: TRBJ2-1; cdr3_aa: CATSDSHQGALKQFF; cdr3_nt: TGTGCCACCAGTGATTCTCATCAGGGGGCGTTAAAGCAGTTCTTC
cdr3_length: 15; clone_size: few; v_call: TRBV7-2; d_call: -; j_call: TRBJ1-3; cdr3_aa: CASSLALGAGNTIYF; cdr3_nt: TGTGCCAGCAGCTTAGCGCTAGGGGCTGGAAACACCATATATTTT
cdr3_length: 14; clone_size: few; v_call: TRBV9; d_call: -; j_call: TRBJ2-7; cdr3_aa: CASSVGDITYEQYF; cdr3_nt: TGTGCCAGCAGCGTAGGAGACATCACCTACGAGCAGTACTTC
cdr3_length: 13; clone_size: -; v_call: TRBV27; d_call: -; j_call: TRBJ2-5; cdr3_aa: CASSPGTLGTQYF; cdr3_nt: TGTGCCAGCAGCCCCGGGACCCTGGGGACCCAGTACTTC
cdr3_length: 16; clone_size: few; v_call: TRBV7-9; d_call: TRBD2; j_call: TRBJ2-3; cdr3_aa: CASSLGFLAGKDTQYF; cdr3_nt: TGTGCCAGCAGCTTAGGATTCCTAGCGGGGAAAGATACGCAGTATTTT
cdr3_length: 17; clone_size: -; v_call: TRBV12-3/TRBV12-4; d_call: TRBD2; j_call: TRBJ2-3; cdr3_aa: CASSSPGGGPSTDTQYF; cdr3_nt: TGTGCCAGCAGTTCCCCCGGGGGGGGCCCCTCCACAGATACGCAGTATTTT
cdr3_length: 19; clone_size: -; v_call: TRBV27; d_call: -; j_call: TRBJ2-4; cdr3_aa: CASSLFFPGRNSPANIQYF; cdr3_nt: TGTGCCAGCAGTTTATTTTTCCCCGGGAGAAACAGTCCCGCAAACATTCAGTACTTC